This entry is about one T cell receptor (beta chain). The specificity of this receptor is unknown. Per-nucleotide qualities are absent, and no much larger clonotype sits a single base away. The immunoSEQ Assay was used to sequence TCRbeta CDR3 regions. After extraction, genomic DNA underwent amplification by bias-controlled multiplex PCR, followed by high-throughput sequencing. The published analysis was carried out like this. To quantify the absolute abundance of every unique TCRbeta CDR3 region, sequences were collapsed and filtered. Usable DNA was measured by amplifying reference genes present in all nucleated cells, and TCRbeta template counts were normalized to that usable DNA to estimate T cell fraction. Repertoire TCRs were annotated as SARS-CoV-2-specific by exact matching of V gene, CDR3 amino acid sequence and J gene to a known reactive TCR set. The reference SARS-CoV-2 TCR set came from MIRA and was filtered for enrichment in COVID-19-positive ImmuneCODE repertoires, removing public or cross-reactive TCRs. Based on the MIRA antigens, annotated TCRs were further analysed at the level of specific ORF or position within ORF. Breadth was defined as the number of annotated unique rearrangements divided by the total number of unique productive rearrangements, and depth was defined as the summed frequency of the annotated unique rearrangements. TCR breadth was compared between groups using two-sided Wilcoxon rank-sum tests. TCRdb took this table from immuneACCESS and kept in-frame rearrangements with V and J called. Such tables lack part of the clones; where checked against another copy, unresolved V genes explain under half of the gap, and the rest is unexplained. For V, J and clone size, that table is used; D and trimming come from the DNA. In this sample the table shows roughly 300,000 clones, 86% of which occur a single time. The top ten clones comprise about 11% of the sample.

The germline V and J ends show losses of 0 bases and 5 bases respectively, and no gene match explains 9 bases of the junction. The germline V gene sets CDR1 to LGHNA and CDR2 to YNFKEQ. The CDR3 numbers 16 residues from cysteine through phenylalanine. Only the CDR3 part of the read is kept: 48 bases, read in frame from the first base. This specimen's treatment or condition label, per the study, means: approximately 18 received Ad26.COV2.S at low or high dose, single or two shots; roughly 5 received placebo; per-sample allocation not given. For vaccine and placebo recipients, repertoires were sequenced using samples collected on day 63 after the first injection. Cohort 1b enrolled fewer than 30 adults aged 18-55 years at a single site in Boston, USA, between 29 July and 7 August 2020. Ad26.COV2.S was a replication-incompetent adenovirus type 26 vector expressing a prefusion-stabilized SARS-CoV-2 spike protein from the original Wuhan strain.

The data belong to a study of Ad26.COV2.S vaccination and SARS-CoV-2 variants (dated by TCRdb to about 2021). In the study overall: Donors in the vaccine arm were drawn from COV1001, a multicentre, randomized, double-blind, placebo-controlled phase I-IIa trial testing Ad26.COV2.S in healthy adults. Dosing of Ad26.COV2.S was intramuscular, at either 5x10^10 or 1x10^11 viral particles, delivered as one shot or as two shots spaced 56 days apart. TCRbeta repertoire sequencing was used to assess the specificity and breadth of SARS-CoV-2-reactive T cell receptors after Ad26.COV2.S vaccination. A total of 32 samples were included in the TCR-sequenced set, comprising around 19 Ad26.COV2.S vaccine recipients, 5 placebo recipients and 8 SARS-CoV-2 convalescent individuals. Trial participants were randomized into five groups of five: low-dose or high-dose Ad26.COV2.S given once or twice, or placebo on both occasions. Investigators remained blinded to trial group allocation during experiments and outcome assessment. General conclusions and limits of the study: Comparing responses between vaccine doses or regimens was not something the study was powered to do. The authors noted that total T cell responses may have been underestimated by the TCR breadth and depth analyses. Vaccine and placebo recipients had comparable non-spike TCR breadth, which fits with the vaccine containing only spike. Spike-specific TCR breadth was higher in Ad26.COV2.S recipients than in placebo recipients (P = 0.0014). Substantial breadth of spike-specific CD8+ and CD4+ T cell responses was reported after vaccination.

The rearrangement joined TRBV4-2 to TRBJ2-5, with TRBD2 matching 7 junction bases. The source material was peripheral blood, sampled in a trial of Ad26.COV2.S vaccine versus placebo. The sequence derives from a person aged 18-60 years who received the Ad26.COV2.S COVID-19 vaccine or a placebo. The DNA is TGTGCCAGCAGCCAAGATTCATCTAGCGGTGCGGAGACCCAGTACTTC. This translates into CASSQDSSSGAETQYF.